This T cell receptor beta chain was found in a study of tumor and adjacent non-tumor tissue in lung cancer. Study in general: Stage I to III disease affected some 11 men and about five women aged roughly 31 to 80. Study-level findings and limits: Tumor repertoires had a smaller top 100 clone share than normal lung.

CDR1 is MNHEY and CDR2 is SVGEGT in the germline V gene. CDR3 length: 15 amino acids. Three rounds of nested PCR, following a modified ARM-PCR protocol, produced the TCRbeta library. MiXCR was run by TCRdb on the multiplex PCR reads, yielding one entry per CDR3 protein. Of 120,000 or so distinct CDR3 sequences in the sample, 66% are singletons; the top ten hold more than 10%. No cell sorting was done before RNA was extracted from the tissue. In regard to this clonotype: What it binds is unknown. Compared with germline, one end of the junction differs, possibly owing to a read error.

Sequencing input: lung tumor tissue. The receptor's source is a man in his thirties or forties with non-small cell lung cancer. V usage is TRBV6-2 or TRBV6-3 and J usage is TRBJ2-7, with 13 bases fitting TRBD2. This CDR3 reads CVSSRGLAGSYEQYF. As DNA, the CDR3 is TGTGTCAGCAGCCGGGGACTAGCGGGGTCCTACGAGCAATACTTC.